This T cell receptor (beta chain) is from a study of cytomegalovirus exposure and HLA in healthy donors. PCR involved 60 Vbeta and 13 Jbeta primers. Sequenced by immunoSEQ multiplex PCR; TCRdb stores in-frame clones only, minus some. The sample yields 120,000 or so clones, about 80% seen once. Trimming shortened V by 10 bases and J by 0 bases, and 13 bases separated the two germline ends. Germline V gene lookup returns CDR1 MNHEY and CDR2 SVGAGI. CDR3 length: 13 amino acids. This sequence originates from a woman aged 50 to 60 in good health and CMV-seropositive. The gene calls are TRBV6-5 and TRBJ2-7, with a tentative D call TRBD2 (5 bases). The sequencing sample was made of PBMCs. CDR3 residues: CATRPGSSYEQYF. The CDR3 region has the DNA TGTGCCACCCGCCCGGGGAGCTCCTACGAGCAGTACTTC.